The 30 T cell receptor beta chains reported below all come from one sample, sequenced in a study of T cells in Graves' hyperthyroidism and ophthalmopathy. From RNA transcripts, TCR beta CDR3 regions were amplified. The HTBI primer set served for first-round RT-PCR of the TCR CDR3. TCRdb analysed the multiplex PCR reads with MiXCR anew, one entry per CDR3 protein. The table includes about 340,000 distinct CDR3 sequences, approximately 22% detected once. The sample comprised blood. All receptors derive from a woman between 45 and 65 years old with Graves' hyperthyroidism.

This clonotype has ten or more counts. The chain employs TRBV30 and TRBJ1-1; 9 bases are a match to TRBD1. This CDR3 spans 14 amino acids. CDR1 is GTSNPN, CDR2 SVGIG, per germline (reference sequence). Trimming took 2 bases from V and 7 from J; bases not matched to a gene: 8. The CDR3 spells CAWSYPGTGIEAFF. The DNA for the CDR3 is TGTGCCTGGAGTTATCCTGGGACAGGGATTGAAGCTTTCTTT.

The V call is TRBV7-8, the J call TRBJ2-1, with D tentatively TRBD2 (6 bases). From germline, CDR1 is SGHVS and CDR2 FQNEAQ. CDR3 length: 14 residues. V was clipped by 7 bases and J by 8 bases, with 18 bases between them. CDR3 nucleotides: TGTGCCAGCAACAGCGGGTTTGCGGTCCATGAGCAGTTCTTC. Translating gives CASNSGFAVHEQFF.

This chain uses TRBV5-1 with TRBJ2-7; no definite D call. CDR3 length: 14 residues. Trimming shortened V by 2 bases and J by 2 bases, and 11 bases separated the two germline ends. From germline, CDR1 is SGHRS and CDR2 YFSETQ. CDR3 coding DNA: TGCGCCAGCAGCTTTGAGACTGGGACCTACGAGCAGTACTTC. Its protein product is CASSFETGTYEQYF.

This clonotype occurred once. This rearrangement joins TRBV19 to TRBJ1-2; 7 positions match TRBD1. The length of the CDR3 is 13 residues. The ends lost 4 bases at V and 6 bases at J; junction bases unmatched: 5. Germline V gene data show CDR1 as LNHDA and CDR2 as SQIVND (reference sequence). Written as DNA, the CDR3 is TGTGCCAGTAGTACTACCCAGGGGGATGGCTACACCTTC. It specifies CASSTTQGDGYTF.

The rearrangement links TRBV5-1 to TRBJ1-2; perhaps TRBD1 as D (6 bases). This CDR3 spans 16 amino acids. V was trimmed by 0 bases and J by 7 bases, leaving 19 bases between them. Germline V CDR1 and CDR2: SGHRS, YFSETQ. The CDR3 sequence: CASSLVRSQGCCGYTF. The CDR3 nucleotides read TGCGCCAGCAGCTTGGTTAGGTCGCAGGGGTGCTGTGGCTACACCTTC.

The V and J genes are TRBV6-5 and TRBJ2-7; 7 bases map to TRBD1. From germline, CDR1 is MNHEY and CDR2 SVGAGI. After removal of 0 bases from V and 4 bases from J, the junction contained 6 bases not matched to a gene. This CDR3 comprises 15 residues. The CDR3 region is CASSYSETGNYEQYF. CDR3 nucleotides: TGTGCCAGCAGTTACTCGGAGACAGGGAATTACGAGCAGTACTTC.

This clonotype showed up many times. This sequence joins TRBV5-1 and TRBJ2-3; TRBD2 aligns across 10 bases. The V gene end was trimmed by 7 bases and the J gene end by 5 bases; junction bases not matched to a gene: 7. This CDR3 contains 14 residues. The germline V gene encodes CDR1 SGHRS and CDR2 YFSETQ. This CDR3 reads CASGSGRAGDTQYF. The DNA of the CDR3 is TGCGCCAGCGGAAGCGGGAGGGCCGGAGATACGCAGTATTTT.

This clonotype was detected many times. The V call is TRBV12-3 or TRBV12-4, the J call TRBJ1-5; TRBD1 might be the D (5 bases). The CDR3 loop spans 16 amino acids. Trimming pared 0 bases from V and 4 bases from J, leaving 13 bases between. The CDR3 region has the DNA TGTGCCAGCAGTTTAGCGCCGGCAGGGCGGAATCAGCCCCAGCATTTT. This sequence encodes CASSLAPAGRNQPQHF.

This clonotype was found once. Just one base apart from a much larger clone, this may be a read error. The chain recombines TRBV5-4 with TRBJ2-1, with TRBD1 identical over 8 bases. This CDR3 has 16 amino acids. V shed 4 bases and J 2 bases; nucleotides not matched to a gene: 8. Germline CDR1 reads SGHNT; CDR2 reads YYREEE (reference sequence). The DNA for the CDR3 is TGTGCCAGCAGCGGGAAGGGACAGGAGACCTACAATGAGCAGTTCTTC. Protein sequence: CASSGKGQETYNEQFF.

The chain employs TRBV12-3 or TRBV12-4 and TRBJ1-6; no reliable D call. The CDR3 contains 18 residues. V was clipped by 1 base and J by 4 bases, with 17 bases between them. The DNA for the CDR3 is TGTGCCAGCAGTTTAGGGCAGCTCAGTAGCCCATATAATTCACCCCTCCACTTT. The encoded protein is CASSLGQLSSPYNSPLHF.

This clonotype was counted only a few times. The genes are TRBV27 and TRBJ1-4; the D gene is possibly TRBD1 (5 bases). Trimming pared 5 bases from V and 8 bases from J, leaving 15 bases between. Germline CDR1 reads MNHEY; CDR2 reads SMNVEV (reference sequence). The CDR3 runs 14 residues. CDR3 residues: CASSPRQLREKLFF. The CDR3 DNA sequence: TGTGCCAGCAGTCCAAGACAGCTAAGGGAAAAACTGTTTTTT.

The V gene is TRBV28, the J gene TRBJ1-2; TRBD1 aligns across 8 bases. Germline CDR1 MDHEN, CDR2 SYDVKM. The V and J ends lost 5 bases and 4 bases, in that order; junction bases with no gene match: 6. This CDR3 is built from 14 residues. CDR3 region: CASSLTGVGYGYTF. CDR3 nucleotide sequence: TGTGCCAGCAGTCTGACAGGGGTGGGCTATGGCTACACCTTC.

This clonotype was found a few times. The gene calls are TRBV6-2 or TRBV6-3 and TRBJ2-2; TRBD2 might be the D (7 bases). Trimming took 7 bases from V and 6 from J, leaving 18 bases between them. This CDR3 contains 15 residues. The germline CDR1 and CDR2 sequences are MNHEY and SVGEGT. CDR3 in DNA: TGTGCCAGCACCACCGCGGGGGCGGGCTCCGGGGAGCTGTTTTTT. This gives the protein CASTTAGAGSGELFF.

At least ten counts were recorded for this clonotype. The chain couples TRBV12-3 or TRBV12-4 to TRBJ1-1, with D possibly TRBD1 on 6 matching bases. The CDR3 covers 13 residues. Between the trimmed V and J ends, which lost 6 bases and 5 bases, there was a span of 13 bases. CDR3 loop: CASRPPGETEAFF. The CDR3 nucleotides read TGTGCCAGCAGGCCCCCAGGGGAGACTGAAGCTTTCTTT.

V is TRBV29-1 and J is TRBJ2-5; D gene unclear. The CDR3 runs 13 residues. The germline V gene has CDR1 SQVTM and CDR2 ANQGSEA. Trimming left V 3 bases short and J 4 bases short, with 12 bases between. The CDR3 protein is CSVDLILGETQYF. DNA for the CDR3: TGCAGCGTTGATCTAATCTTGGGAGAGACCCAGTACTTC.

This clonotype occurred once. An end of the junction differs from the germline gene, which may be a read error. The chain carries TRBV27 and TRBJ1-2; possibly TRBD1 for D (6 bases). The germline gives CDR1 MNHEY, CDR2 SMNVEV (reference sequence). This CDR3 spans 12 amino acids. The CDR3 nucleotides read TGTGCCAGCAGTGGACAGTACTATAGCTACACCTTC. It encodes CASSGQYYSYTF.

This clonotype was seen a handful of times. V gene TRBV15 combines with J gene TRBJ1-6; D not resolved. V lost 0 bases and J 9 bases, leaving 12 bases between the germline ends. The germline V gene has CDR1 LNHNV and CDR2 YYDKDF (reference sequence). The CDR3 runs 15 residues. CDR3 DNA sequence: TGTGCCACCAGCAGAGAGAATGGTCCAGGTTCACCCCTCCACTTT. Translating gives CATSRENGPGSPLHF.

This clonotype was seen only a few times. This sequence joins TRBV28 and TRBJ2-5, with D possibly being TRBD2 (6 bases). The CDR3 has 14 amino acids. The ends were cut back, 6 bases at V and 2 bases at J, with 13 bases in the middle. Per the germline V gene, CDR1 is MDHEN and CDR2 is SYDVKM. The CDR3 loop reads CASSIMGRQETQYF. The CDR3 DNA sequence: TGTGCCAGCAGCATTATGGGGAGGCAAGAGACCCAGTACTTC.

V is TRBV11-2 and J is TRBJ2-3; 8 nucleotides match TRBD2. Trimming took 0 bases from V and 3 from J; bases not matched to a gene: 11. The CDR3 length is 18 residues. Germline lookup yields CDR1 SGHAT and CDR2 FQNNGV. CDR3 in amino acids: CASSLDAPGRGGTDTQYF. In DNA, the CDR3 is TGTGCCAGCAGCTTAGATGCTCCGGGTCGCGGGGGGACAGATACGCAGTATTTT.

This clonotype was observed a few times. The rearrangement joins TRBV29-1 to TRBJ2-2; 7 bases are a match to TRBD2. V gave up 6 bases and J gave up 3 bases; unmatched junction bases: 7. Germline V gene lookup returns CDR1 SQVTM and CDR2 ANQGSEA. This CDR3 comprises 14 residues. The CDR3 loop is CSVGEGTYTGELFF. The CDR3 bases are TGCAGCGTGGGGGAGGGCACTTACACCGGGGAGCTGTTTTTT.

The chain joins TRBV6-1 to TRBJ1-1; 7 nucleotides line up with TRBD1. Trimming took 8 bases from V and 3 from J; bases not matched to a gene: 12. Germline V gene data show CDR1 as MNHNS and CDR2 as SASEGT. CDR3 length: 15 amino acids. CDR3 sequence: CASAKLQGGYTEAFF. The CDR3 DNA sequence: TGTGCCAGCGCAAAGCTCCAGGGGGGGTACACTGAAGCTTTCTTT.

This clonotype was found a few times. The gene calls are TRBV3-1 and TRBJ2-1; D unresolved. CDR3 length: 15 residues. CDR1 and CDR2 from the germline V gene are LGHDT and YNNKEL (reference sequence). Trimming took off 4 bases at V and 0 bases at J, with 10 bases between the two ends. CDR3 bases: TGTGCCAGCAGCCCGGATCCAAGCTCCTACAATGAGCAGTTCTTC. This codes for CASSPDPSSYNEQFF.

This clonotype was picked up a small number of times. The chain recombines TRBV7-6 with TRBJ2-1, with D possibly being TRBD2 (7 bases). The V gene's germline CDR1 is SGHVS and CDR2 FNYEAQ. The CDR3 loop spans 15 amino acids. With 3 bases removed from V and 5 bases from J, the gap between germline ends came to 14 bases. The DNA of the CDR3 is TGTGCCAGCAGCTTGGTGGGGGGGCCGGACAATGAGCAGTTCTTC. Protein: CASSLVGGPDNEQFF.

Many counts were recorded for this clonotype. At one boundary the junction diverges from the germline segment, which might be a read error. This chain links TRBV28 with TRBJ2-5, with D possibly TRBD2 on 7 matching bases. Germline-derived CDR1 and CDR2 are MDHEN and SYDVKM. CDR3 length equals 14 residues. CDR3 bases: TGTGCCAGCAGCTTATCCGGGGGGCGAGAGACCCAGTACTTC. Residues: CASSLSGGRETQYF.

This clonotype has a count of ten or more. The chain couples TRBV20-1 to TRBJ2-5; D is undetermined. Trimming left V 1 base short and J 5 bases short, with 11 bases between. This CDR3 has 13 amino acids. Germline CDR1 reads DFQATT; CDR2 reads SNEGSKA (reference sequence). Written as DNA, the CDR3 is TGCAGTGCTAGAGGAGTGAATAGGGAGACCCAGTACTTC. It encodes CSARGVNRETQYF.

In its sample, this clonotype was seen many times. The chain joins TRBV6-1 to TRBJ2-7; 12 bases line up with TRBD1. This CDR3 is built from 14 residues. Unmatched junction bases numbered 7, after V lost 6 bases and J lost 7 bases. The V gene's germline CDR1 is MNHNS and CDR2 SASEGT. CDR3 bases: TGTGCCAGCAGGGGACAGGGGGCGTTTTCTGAGCAGTACTTC. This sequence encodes CASRGQGAFSEQYF.

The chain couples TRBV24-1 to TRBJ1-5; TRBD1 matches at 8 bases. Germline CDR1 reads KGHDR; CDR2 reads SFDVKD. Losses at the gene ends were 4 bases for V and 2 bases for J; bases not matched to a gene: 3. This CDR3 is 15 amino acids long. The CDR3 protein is CATSEGRGRNQPQHF. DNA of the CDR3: TGTGCCACCAGTGAAGGCAGGGGGCGCAATCAGCCCCAGCATTTT.

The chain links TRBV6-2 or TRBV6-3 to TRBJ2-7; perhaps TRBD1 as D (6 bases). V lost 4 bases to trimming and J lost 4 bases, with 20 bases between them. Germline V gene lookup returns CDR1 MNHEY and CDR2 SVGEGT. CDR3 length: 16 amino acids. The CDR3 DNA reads TGTGCCAGCAGTTCACAAACAGGGAAAGAGCGGTACGAGCAGTACTTC. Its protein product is CASSSQTGKERYEQYF.

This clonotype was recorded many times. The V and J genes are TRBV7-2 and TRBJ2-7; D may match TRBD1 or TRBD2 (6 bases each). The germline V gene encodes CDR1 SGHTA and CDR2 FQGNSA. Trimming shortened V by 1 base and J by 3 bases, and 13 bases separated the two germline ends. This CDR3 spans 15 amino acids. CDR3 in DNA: TGTGCCAGCAGCTTAGTTTGGCGGGGACACTACGAGCAGTACTTC. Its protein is CASSLVWRGHYEQYF.

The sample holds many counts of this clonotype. Here the CDR3 reads CASKGQGISGYTF. DNA for the CDR3: TGTGCCAGCAAGGGACAGGGAATAAGCGGCTACACCTTC. V gene TRBV28 combines with J gene TRBJ1-2, with TRBD1 matching over 9 bases. With 7 bases clipped from V and 8 bases from J, the junction kept 8 bases outside the gene matches. This CDR3 is 13 amino acids long. Germline CDR1 MDHEN, CDR2 SYDVKM.